This T cell receptor (beta chain) stems from a study of blood T cell repertoires in COVID-19. V lost 2 bases, J lost 7 bases, and 16 bases lay in between. This CDR3 region has 15 residues. Germline-derived CDR1 and CDR2 are SEHNR and FQNEAQ (reference sequence). Method: immunoSEQ multiplex PCR; TCRdb's copy keeps in-frame clones and lacks some. Seen here are 270,000 or so clones, roughly 86% observed once, and the top ten hold roughly 10%. The receptor was isolated from a woman aged 25-40 years with COVID-19, enrolled during active disease. The sample comprised peripheral blood. The chain carries TRBV7-9 and TRBJ2-3; perhaps TRBD2 as D (5 bases). CDR3 sequence: CASSLLGLGSNTQYF. For the CDR3, the DNA is TGTGCCAGCAGCTTATTAGGACTTGGCTCTAATACGCAGTATTTT.